This entry lists 23 T cell receptor beta chains sequenced from one sample in a study of CD8+ T cells in alopecia areata (dated by TCRdb to about 2018). This specimen's time point label, interpreted: approximately 4 weeks on oral tofacitinib. The sample's treatment or condition label, in plain terms: oral pan-JAK inhibitor, 5-10 mg twice daily. The library came from the immunoSEQ multiplex PCR assay. For TCR sequencing, RNA was extracted from every sample and reverse transcribed into cDNA to serve as template. What TCRdb holds here is the immuneACCESS table cut down to in-frame rearrangements. Part of the clones is not present; checked against another copy, under half of the missing clones reflect an unresolved V gene, and the others are unexplained. The sample table holds more than 100,000 clones, of which 53% were seen once. The ten most abundant clones make up just over 0.45% of the sample. The sample was CD4+ T cells sorted from blood, taken at week 4, from a patient treated with tofacitinib. These receptors were obtained from a human donor with alopecia areata.

J is TRBJ1-1 and V is TRBV25-1; 7 bases fit TRBD1. CDR1 MGHDK and CDR2 SYGVNS come from the germline V gene. V lost 6 bases, J lost 4 bases, and 5 bases stayed unmatched. There are 13 residues in the CDR3. CDR3 region: CASRVQGFTEAFF. The CDR3 DNA reads TGTGCCAGCAGGGTACAGGGGTTCACTGAAGCTTTCTTT.

This clone was picked up a small number of times. V gene TRBV7-9 combines with J gene TRBJ2-2, with TRBD1 identical over 8 bases. Germline CDR1 reads SEHNR; CDR2 reads FQNEAQ (reference sequence). The CDR3 sequence is 17 residues long. Trimming cost V 3 bases and J 5 bases; bases outside gene matches: 11. As DNA, the CDR3 is TGTGCCAGCAGCTTGGGACAGGCTACCTCGAGAACCGGGGAGCTGTTTTTT. It translates to CASSLGQATSRTGELFF.

The count of this clone is one. The CDR3 sequence: CAWSGTGWRNIQYF. In nucleotides, the CDR3 is TGTGCCTGGAGTGGTACAGGGTGGCGAAACATTCAGTACTTC. The genes are TRBV30 and TRBJ2-4; a possible D gene is TRBD1 (6 bases). CDR3 length equals 14 residues. V dropped 1 base and J dropped 6 bases, with 13 bases sitting between them. Germline V gene data show CDR1 as GTSNPN and CDR2 as SVGIG (reference sequence).

The chain employs TRBV5-1 and TRBJ2-7; 9 bases are shared with TRBD1. The germline V gene encodes CDR1 SGHRS and CDR2 YFSETQ. The CDR3 covers 17 residues. V lost 2 bases to trimming and J lost 4 bases; unmatched junction nucleotides: 13. For the CDR3, the DNA is TGCGCCAGCAGCTTTACCGGGACAGGGAATGGTGGTTACGAGCAGTACTTC. Protein product: CASSFTGTGNGGYEQYF.

This clone came up a few times. CDR3 DNA: TGTGCCAGCAGTCTAGGACAGAACCTCCACTTT. Amino acids: CASSLGQNLHF. V usage is TRBV28 and J usage is TRBJ1-6; TRBD1 might be the D (6 bases). This CDR3 is 11 amino acids long. V lost 5 bases, J lost 15 bases, and 11 bases lay in between. Germline CDR1 and CDR2: MDHEN and SYDVKM.

The chain links TRBV2 to TRBJ1-6; 8 positions match TRBD1. The CDR3 has 12 amino acids. From germline, CDR1 is SNHLY and CDR2 FYNNEI. The J segment lost 5 bases and the V segment lost 11 bases, leaving 2 bases of the junction unmatched. CDR3 sequence (DNA): TGTGCCTACAGGGGGGATAATTCACCCCTCCACTTT. It yields the protein CAYRGDNSPLHF. Full variable domain (missing parts from reference TRBV2 and TRBJ1-6): EPEVTQTPSHQVTQMGQEVILRCVPISNHLYFYWYRQILGQKVEFLVSFYNNEISEKSEIFDDQFSVERPDGSNFTLKIRSTKLEDSAMYFCAYRGDNSPLHFGNGTRLTVT.

This clone was found a few times. The chain has TRBV18 and TRBJ2-7; D unclear. Germline V gene sequence: CDR1 KGHSH, CDR2 LQKENI. The ends were cut back, 2 bases at V and 3 bases at J, with 8 bases in the middle. The CDR3 is 13 amino acids. CDR3 coding DNA: TGTGCCAGCTCACCAGGGCTTGACTACGAGCAGTACTTC. Translating gives CASSPGLDYEQYF.

The chain is built from TRBV5-1 and TRBJ1-5; D not resolved. There are 14 residues in the CDR3. V shed 0 bases and J shed 7 bases, with 11 bases lying between them. Germline V CDR1 and CDR2: SGHRS, YFSETQ. The CDR3 loop reads CASSLGGSGQPQHF. Written as DNA, the CDR3 is TGCGCCAGCAGCTTGGGCGGGTCGGGCCAGCCCCAGCATTTT.

This chain uses TRBV30 with TRBJ2-2; 10 bases match TRBD2. The CDR3 extends over 13 amino acids. Losses at the gene ends were 5 bases for V and 3 bases for J; bases not matched to a gene: 0. In germline, CDR1 is GTSNPN, CDR2 SVGIG (reference sequence). CDR3 nucleotides: TGTGCCTGGGGGACTAGCGACACCGGGGAGCTGTTTTTT. This encodes CAWGTSDTGELFF. Drawing the rest from reference TRBV30 and TRBJ2-2, the complete variable domain is SQTIHQWPATLVQPVGSPLSLECTVEGTSNPNLYWYRQAAGRGLQLLFYSVGIGQISSEVPQNLSASRPQDRQFILSSKKLLLSDSGFYLCAWGTSDTGELFFGEGSRLTVL.

This clone was seen more than once but under ten times. J is TRBJ2-7 and V is TRBV28, with 13 bases aligning to TRBD2. The ends lost 3 bases at V and 2 bases at J; junction bases unmatched: 1. The CDR3 has 15 amino acids. Germline V gives CDR1 MDHEN, CDR2 SYDVKM. The DNA of the CDR3 is TGTGCCAGCAGTTTGACTAGCGGGGGGACCTACGAGCAGTACTTC. It translates to CASSLTSGGTYEQYF.

There are a few counts of this clone. CDR3 sequence (DNA): TGCAGCGTGCGAAACCTCGGGACTAGTAACAATGAGCAGTTCTTC. Its translation: CSVRNLGTSNNEQFF. This chain joins TRBV29-1 and TRBJ2-1; 8 bases line up with TRBD2. V dropped 6 bases and J dropped 5; count of bases not matched to a gene: 12. Germline CDR1 reads SQVTM; CDR2 reads ANQGSEA. The CDR3 consists of 15 residues.

The gene calls are TRBV4-1 and TRBJ2-6; 7 bases map to TRBD1. The CDR3 spans 18 residues. V lost 2 bases and J lost 0; bases outside the gene matches: 7. CDR1 and CDR2 from the germline V gene are MGHRA and YSYEKL. CDR3 coding DNA: TGCGCCAGCAGCCAAAGGACAGGCTTAAACTCTGGGGCCAACGTCCTGACTTTC. Encoded protein: CASSQRTGLNSGANVLTF.

The rearrangement uses TRBV27 and TRBJ2-7; 7 positions match TRBD2. This CDR3 contains 15 residues. J was trimmed by 8 bases and V by 0 bases; bases with no gene match: 10. Germline V gene data show CDR1 as MNHEY and CDR2 as SMNVEV (reference sequence). CDR3 loop: CASSLSTSPPHQQYF. CDR3 nucleotide sequence: TGTGCCAGCAGTTTATCGACTAGCCCCCCGCATCAGCAGTACTTC.

This CDR3 is CASSLLFDGQYF. In DNA, the CDR3 is TGTGCCAGCAGCCTACTTTTCGACGGGCAGTACTTC. The J gene is TRBJ2-7, the V gene TRBV5-4; D is uncertain. Germline V gives CDR1 SGHNT, CDR2 YYREEE (reference sequence). V lost 4 bases to trimming and J lost 9 bases, with 14 bases between them. The CDR3 totals 12 residues.

The rearrangement links TRBV29-1 to TRBJ2-5; tentative D call: TRBD2 (7 bases). With 7 bases removed from V and 4 bases from J, the gap between germline ends came to 16 bases. Germline CDR1 and CDR2: SQVTM and ANQGSEA. There are 13 residues in the CDR3. The CDR3 loop reads CSAGGLIRETQYF. The CDR3 DNA reads TGCAGCGCGGGGGGCCTAATACGAGAGACCCAGTACTTC.

The chain couples TRBV29-1 to TRBJ2-7; 8 bases agree with TRBD2. In germline, CDR1 is SQVTM, CDR2 ANQGSEA. The CDR3 covers 13 residues. The J segment lost 9 bases and the V segment lost 0 bases, leaving 7 bases of the junction unmatched. The CDR3 DNA follows: TGCAGCGTTGAAGATCTCGGGGGGGCGCGGCAGTACTTC. Its protein is CSVEDLGGARQYF.

This sequence joins TRBV9 and TRBJ1-2, with D uncertain. The germline V gene has CDR1 SGDLS and CDR2 YYNGEE. The CDR3 has 14 amino acids. V dropped 1 base and J dropped 2 bases, with 9 bases sitting between them. DNA for the CDR3: TGTGCCAGCAGCGTACATCCGGGGAACTATGGCTACACCTTC. The encoded protein is CASSVHPGNYGYTF.

V gene TRBV20-1 combines with J gene TRBJ1-1; D ambiguous. The CDR3 contains 11 residues. Trimming shortened V by 3 bases and J by 5 bases, and 7 bases separated the two germline ends. Germline loops: CDR1 DFQATT, CDR2 SNEGSKA (reference sequence). The CDR3 region is CSARPGTEAFF. For the CDR3, the DNA is TGCAGTGCTAGGCCCGGGACTGAAGCTTTCTTT.

The rearrangement uses TRBV5-1 and TRBJ2-3, with 7 bases identical to TRBD1. J was trimmed by 2 bases and V by 5 bases; bases with no gene match: 5. The CDR3 is made up of 14 amino acids. Per germline, CDR1 SGHRS and CDR2 YFSETQ. Here the CDR3 reads CASRTGVITDTQYF. CDR3 nucleotide sequence: TGCGCCAGCAGAACAGGGGTAATCACAGATACGCAGTATTTT.

The chain combines TRBV2 with TRBJ2-5, with TRBD2 matching over 10 bases. In germline, CDR1 is SNHLY, CDR2 FYNNEI. The V segment lost 8 bases and the J segment 4 bases; nucleotides outside the gene matches: 4. There are 13 residues in the CDR3. The CDR3 loop is CASSSGRIETQYF. CDR3 nucleotides: TGTGCCAGCTCTAGCGGGAGAATAGAGACCCAGTACTTC.

This clone was seen a few times. The chain's CDR3 is CASSSPGSPQPQHF. In nucleotides, the CDR3 is TGTGCCAGCAGCTCCCCAGGTTCCCCTCAGCCCCAGCATTTT. J is TRBJ1-5 and V is TRBV9; the D is unclear. Germline CDR1 and CDR2: SGDLS and YYNGEE. The ends were cut back, 4 bases at V and 6 bases at J, with 14 bases in the middle. The CDR3 has 14 amino acids.

This clone was observed once. The chain recombines TRBV5-1 with TRBJ2-7; TRBD1 agrees at 7 bases. The CDR3 sequence is 14 residues long. Trimming removed 5 bases from V and 5 bases from J; junction bases left unmatched: 10. Germline CDR1 is SGHRS and CDR2 is YFSETQ. CDR3 nucleotide sequence: TGCGCCAGCAGACGACAGGGTCGGATCGACGAGCAGTACTTC. Amino acids: CASRRQGRIDEQYF. The full variable domain, rest sourced from reference TRBV5-1 and TRBJ2-7, is KAGVTQTPRYLIKTRGQQVTLSCSPISGHRSVSWYQQTPGQGLQFLFEYFSETQRNKGNFPGRFSGRQFSNSRSEMNVSTLELGDSALYLCASRRQGRIDEQYFGPGTRLTVT.

CDR3 DNA sequence: TGTGCCTGGAGTACCGGGACAGGGACCTACGAGCAGTACTTC. It specifies CAWSTGTGTYEQYF. The genes are TRBV30 and TRBJ2-7; 9 bases line up with TRBD1. J was trimmed by 2 bases and V by 2 bases; bases with no gene match: 4. Germline V lookup: CDR1 GTSNPN, CDR2 SVGIG (reference sequence). This CDR3 region has 14 residues. The whole variable domain, filled in from reference TRBV30 and TRBJ2-7, reads SQTIHQWPATLVQPVGSPLSLECTVEGTSNPNLYWYRQAAGRGLQLLFYSVGIGQISSEVPQNLSASRPQDRQFILSSKKLLLSDSGFYLCAWSTGTGTYEQYFGPGTRLTVT.